The following is a T cell receptor beta chain sequence with its context. This clonotype has just one count. Its binding antigen is unknown. Within one base of it there is no much larger clone, and no base qualities were kept. Evidence from a single read is weak. This sample is part of a study of T-cell memory formation after mild COVID-19 listed by TCRdb under 2021. For context, the study as a whole: Most TCR sequence clusters were specific to one of the two donors. Longitudinal TCRalpha and TCRbeta repertoire sequencing tracked T-cell clones expanding and contracting after mild COVID-19 in a couple of donors. Two young, previously healthy adult volunteers made up the cohort, one male and one female.

The investigation overall reported the following: Some responding clones were detected in pre-infection memory, which suggested that pre-existing cross-reactive memory T cells had joined the SARS-CoV-2 response. From day 15 to 85, contracting clones showed balanced CD4/CD8 phenotypes, whereas a second wave of clones that expanded from day 15 to 37 leaned towards CD4+. The study covered only a couple of mild cases, and larger cohorts including severe cases with pre-infection samples were considered necessary. SARS-CoV-2 specificity of the second-wave clones peaking on day 37 was not confirmed. Contracting CD4+ clones were located mainly in the CM and EM memory subsets, whereas CD8+ clones were found to be enriched in EMRA.

CDR1 and CDR2 (MGHRA, YSYEKL) derive from the germline V gene. The CDR3 spans 14 residues, from the cysteine through the phenylalanine. Just CDR3 DNA is preserved here, 42 bases in frame from base 1. V is shortened by 7 bases, J by 1 base, and the region joining them spans 13 bases. Ficoll-Paque density gradient centrifugation was the method used to isolate PBMCs. TCRdb shows the sequencer as Illumina NovaSeq 6000. Using 5'RACE with constant-segment primers, TCRalpha and TCRbeta cDNA libraries were constructed, with sample barcodes and unique molecular identifiers added in the process. Trizol reagent was used to extract RNA from every sample. The libraries were amplified in two PCR steps, and the second step added a second sample barcode and Illumina TruSeq adapters. Libraries were sequenced on an Illumina NovaSeq with 2 x 150 bp paired-end reads. As for the authors' bioinformatics: With migec v1.2.7, reads were demultiplexed and then collapsed into UMI-guided consensus sequences. Using mixcr v2.1.11, UMI consensuses were aligned to TRA and TRB V and J templates and then assembled into clonotypes. A clonotype was counted as expanded or contracted only if both edgeR and NoisET called the change significant, with noise models trained on biological replicates. For edgeR calls, the cutoffs were a false discovery rate-adjusted p below 0.01 and a log2 fold-change threshold of 1. As an exploratory analysis of dynamics, max-normalized trajectories of the 1000 most abundant clonotypes were examined by PCA with hierarchical clustering. The CD4 or CD8 phenotype of responding clones was assigned using the separately sequenced CD4+ and CD8+ repertoires. TCRdb ran its own pipeline on the public reads, namely fastp trimming at Q25 and MiXCR clone calling, and kept in-frame beta chains. One record per CDR3 amino acid sequence lists the most common genes and DNA. TCRdb's processing, not the authors' own work, is the source of the V and J calls. The sample has more than 70,000 distinct CDR3 sequences on record, around 13% of them singletons. The ten largest make up 30% to 35% of the sample.

This TCR was sampled from an adult woman who had mild COVID-19 (a few samples of this study predate the infection). The sample titles of this study are shuffled in the database, so cell type and time point are left out; the donor was told from shared clones. The chain employs TRBV4-1 and TRBJ1-1; no confident D gene assignment can be made. Sequencing input: PBMCs or a T cell subset sorted from them (not recorded which). For the CDR3, the sequence is CASKNLGQNTEAFF. The DNA is as follows: TGCGCCAGCAAAAATCTGGGTCAGAACACTGAAGCTTTCTTT.